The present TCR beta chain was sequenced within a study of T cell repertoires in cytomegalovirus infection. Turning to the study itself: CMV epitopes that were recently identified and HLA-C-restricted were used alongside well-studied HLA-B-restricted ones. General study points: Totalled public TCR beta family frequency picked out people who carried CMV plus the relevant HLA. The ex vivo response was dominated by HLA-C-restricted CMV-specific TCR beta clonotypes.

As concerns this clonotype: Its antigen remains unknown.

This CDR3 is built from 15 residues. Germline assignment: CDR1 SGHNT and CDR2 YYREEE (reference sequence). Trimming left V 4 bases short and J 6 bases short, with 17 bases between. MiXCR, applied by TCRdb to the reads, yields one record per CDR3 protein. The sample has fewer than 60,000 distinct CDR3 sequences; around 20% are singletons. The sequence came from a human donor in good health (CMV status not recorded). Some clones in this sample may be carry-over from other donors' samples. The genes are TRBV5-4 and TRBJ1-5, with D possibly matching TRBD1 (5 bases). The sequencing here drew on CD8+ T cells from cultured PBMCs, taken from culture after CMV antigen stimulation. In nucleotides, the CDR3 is TGTGCCAGCAGCCTTGGAGGCGCAGGGAGTCAGCCCCAGCATTTT. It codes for CASSLGGAGSQPQHF.